The present T cell receptor beta chain was sequenced within a study of post-analysis software for immune sequencing data. Overall study context: Included courses were relapsing-remitting and secondary progressive multiple sclerosis; progressive-relapsing multiple sclerosis was also included.

Study-level points and caveats: By F measure, samples from a shared preparation batch strongly co-clustered. Normalized Chao1 diversity in multiple sclerosis patients fell significantly below that of controls. Compared with controls, patients had more of 4 to 6 TRBV segments, including TRBV5-6, TRBV5-1 and TRBV20-1.

TCR beta cDNA libraries included unique molecular identifiers. TCRdb analysed the PCR reads with MiXCR anew, one entry per CDR3 protein. The repertoire holds 750,000 to 950,000 distinct CDR3 sequences, with roughly 50% as singletons. Comments on this clonotype: Its target is unknown.

The CDR3 covers 14 residues. V lost 6 bases and J 0 bases, leaving 12 bases between the germline ends. Germline CDR1 reads SNHLY; CDR2 reads FYNNEI. The V and J genes are TRBV2 and TRBJ2-7; unclear D gene. Sequences were obtained from blood. The receptor was isolated from a girl between 10 and 17 years old with multiple sclerosis. CDR3: CASSPGIRSYEQYF. Here the CDR3 DNA reads TGTGCCAGCAGCCCAGGAATCCGCTCCTACGAGCAGTACTTC.